This T cell receptor beta chain was found in a study of T cell repertoires and HLA-DP antigens. In the study overall: Sorted CD137+CD4+ samples averaged roughly 200 ng DNA; pre-culture CD4+ samples, about 1,200 ng.

This CDR3 comprises 15 residues. The V gene lost 1 base and the J gene lost 5 bases, with 11 bases spanning the gap. Germline loops: CDR1 SGHAT, CDR2 FQNNGV. A note on this clone: Antigen unknown.

Study-wide results and caveats: Average cumulative frequency of previously undetected clones was roughly 35% against one allele and 45% to 65% against the other. Naive and memory CD4+ cells were analysed together, not apart.

Clones were sequenced by immunoSEQ multiplex PCR, and TCRdb holds only the in-frame ones, with some missing. The table shows over 100,000 clones, with about 91% occurring only once. This chain joins TRBV11-2 and TRBJ1-4; D might be TRBD1 (5 bases). The sequence derives from a woman between 18 and 29 years old in good health and CMV-seronegative. Sequencing was carried out using CD4+ T cells from PBMCs. The CDR3 spells CASSLGGGPNEKLFF. CDR3 in DNA: TGTGCCAGCAGCTTAGGTGGGGGTCCCAATGAAAAACTGTTTTTT.